This T cell receptor beta chain derives from a study of post-analysis software for immune sequencing data. Whole-study findings and limits: Roughly five TRBV segments were significantly more frequent in patients than in controls. TRBV5-6, TRBV5-1 and TRBV20-1 were among these segments.

In regard to this clonotype: The antigen is undetermined.

Carried by the TCR beta cDNA libraries were unique molecular identifiers. MiXCR, run by TCRdb on the PCR reads, gives a single entry per CDR3 protein. The sample has some 690,000 distinct CDR3 sequences; about 32% are singletons. Trimming stripped 5 bases from V and 0 bases from J, with 10 bases between. In germline, CDR1 is SGHVS, CDR2 FNYEAQ. The length of the CDR3 is 14 residues. This clonotype originated in a girl between 10 and 17 years old with multiple sclerosis. Sequences were obtained from blood. V and J are TRBV7-6 and TRBJ1-2; D is unclear. The CDR3, as DNA: TGTGCCAGCAGCCCGACGGATACTAACTATGGCTACACCTTC. Translating it yields CASSPTDTNYGYTF. Full variable domain (missing parts from reference TRBV7-6 and TRBJ1-2): GAGVSQSPRYKVTKRGQDVALRCDPISGHVSLYWYRQALGQGPEFLTYFNYEAQQDKSGLPNDRFSAERPEGSISTLTIQRTEQRDSAMYRCASSPTDTNYGYTFGSGTRLTVV.